This T cell receptor (beta chain) is drawn from a study of blood T cell repertoires in COVID-19. The CDR3 has 14 amino acids. Germline CDR1 and CDR2: SGHAT and FQNNGV. V dropped 2 bases and J dropped 9 bases, with 16 bases sitting between them. During active infection, Seattle patients enrolled and were then monitored through disease. Source study methods: How many nucleated cells were present was estimated from reference gene primer amplification. The protocol was immunoSEQ multiplex PCR, while the TCRdb copy is restricted to in-frame clones and leaves out a portion. V and J calls and clone size follow that table, whereas D and trimming were derived from the DNA. The top ten hold 4.5% to 5.5% of the sample, which has about 210,000 clones, 82% seen once.

The J gene is TRBJ2-5, the V gene TRBV11-2; a weak D match, TRBD2 (5 bases). This clonotype was obtained from a woman aged 70-85 years with COVID-19, enrolled during active disease. Sequences were obtained from peripheral blood. CDR3 in amino acids: CASSLLVGVSAQYF. The CDR3 DNA follows: TGTGCCAGCAGCTTATTGGTGGGAGTCTCGGCCCAGTACTTC.